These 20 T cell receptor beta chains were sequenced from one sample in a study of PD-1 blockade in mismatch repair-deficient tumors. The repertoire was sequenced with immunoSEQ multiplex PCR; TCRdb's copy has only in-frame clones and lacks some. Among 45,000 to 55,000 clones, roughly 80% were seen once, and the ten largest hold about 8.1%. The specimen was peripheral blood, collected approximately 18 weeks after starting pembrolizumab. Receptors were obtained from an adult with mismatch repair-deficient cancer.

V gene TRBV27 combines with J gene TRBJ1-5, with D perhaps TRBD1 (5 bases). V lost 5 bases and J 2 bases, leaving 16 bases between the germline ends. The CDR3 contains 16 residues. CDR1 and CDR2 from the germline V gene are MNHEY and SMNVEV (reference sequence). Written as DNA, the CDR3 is TGTGCCAGCAGTGGTTCGGTCGGGGGTGGCAATCAGCCCCAGCATTTT. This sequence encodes CASSGSVGGGNQPQHF.

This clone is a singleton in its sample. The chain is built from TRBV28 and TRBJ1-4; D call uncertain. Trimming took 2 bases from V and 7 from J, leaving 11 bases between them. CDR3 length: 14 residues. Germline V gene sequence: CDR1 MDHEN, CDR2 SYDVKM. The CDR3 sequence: CASSLGPGSEKLFF. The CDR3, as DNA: TGTGCCAGCAGTTTAGGGCCTGGGAGTGAAAAACTGTTTTTT.

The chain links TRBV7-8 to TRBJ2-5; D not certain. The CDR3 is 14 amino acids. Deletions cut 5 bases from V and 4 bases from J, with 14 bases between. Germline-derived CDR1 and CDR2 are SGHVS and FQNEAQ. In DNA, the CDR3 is TGTGCCAGCAGCGATTCCAGCTTAGTAGAGACCCAGTACTTC. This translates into CASSDSSLVETQYF.

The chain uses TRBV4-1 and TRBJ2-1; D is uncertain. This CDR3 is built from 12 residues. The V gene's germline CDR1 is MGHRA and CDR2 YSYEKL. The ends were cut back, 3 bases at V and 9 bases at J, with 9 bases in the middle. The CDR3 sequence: CASSHGWGEQFF. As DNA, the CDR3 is TGCGCCAGCAGCCATGGATGGGGTGAGCAGTTCTTC.

This chain's CDR3 is CASSIAEDEATNEKLFF. The CDR3 DNA follows: TGTGCCAGTAGTATAGCTGAGGACGAGGCAACTAATGAAAAACTGTTTTTT. The rearrangement uses TRBV19 and TRBJ1-4; unclear D gene. The CDR3 extends over 17 amino acids. Trimming left V 1 base short and J 0 bases short, with 12 bases between. Germline V CDR1 and CDR2: LNHDA, SQIVND (reference sequence).

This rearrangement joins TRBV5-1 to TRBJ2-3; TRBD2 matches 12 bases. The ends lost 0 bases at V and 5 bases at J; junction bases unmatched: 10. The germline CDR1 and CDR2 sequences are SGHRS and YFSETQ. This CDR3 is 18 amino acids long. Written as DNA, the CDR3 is TGCGCCAGCAGCTTGGCCTGGACTAGCGGGGACCCCGAAGATACGCAGTATTTT. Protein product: CASSLAWTSGDPEDTQYF.

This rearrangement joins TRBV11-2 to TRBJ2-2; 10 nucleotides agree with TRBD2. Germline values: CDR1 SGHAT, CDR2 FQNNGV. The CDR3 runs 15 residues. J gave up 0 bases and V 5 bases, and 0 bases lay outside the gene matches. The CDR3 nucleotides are TGTGCCAGCAGCCTAGCGGGAGCGAACACCGGGGAGCTGTTTTTT. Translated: CASSLAGANTGELFF.

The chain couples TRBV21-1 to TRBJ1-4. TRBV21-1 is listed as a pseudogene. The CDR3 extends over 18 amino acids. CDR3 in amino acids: CASSEGLSLPVDNEKLFF. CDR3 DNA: TGTGCCAGCAGTGAAGGTCTCAGTCTCCCAGTCGACAATGAAAAACTGTTTTTT.

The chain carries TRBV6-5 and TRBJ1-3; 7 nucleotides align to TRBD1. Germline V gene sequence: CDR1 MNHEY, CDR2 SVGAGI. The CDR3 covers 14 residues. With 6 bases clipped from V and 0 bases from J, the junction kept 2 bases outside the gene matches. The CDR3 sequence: CASSRGDSGNTIYF. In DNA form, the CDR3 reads TGTGCCAGCAGCAGGGGGGACTCTGGAAACACCATATATTTT.

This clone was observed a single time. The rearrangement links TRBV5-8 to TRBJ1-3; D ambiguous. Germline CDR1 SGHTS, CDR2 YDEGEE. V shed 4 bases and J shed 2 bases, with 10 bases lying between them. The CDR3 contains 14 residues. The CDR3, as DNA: TGTGCCAGCAGCGCACAGAACACTGGAAACACCATATATTTT. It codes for CASSAQNTGNTIYF.

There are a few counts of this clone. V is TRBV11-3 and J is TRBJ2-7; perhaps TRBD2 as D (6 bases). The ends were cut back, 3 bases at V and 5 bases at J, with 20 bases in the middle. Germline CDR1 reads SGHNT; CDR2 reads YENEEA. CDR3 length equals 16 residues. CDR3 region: CASSLGRGGAPDEQYF. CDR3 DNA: TGTGCCAGCAGCTTGGGGCGGGGCGGGGCCCCCGACGAGCAGTACTTC.

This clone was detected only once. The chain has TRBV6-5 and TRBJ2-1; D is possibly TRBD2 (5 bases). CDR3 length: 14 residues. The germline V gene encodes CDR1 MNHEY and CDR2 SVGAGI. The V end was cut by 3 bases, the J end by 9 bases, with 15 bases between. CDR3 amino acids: CASSYGPGWGEQFF. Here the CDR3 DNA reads TGTGCCAGCAGTTATGGGCCGGGGTGGGGTGAGCAGTTCTTC.

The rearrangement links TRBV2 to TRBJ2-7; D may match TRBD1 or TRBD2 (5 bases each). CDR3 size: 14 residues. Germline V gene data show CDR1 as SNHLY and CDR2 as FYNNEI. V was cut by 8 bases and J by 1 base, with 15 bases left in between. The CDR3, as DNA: TGTGCCAGCTCCCGGGACGCCGCTTCCTACGAGCAGTACTTC. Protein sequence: CASSRDAASYEQYF.

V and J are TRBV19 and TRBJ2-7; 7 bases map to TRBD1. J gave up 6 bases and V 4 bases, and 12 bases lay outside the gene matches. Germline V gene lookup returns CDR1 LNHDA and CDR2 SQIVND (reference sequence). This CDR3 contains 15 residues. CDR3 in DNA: TGTGCCAGTAGTACTCAACGTACAGGGGCCGGCGAGCAGTACTTC. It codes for CASSTQRTGAGEQYF.

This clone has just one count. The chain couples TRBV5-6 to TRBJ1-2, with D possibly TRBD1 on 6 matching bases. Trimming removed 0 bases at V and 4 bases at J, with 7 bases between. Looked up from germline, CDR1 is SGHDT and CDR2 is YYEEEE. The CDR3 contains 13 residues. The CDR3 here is CASSLGGLYGYTF. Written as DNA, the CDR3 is TGTGCCAGCAGCTTGGGGGGGCTCTATGGCTACACCTTC.

The CDR3 DNA follows: TGTGCCAGCAGCGCCGGACAGGGTCAGCCCCAGCATTTT. Protein: CASSAGQGQPQHF. This chain links TRBV11-2 with TRBJ1-5; 8 positions match TRBD1. The junction had 3 bases not matched to a gene; V was cut back by 5 bases and J by 6 bases. The CDR3 sequence is 13 residues long. Germline CDR1 is SGHAT and CDR2 is FQNNGV.

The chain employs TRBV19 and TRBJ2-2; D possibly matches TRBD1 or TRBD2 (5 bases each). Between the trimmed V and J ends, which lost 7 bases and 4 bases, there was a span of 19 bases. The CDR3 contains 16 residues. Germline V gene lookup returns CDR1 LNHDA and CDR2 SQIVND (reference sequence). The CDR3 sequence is CASTGTGRVGTGELFF. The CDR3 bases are TGTGCCAGTACTGGGACGGGTAGGGTGGGCACCGGGGAGCTGTTTTTT. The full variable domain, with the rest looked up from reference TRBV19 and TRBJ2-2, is DGGITQSPKYLFRKEGQNVTLSCEQNLNHDAMYWYRQDPGQGLRLIYYSQIVNDFQKGDIAEGYSVSREKKESFPLTVTSAQKNPTAFYLCASTGTGRVGTGELFFGEGSRLTVL.

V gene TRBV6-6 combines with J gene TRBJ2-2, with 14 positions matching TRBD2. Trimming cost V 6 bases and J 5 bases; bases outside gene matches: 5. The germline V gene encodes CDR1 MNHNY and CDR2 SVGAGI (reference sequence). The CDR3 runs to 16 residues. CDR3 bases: TGTGCCAGCAGAGAGGGACTAGCGGGAGTAACCGGGGAGCTGTTTTTT. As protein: CASREGLAGVTGELFF.

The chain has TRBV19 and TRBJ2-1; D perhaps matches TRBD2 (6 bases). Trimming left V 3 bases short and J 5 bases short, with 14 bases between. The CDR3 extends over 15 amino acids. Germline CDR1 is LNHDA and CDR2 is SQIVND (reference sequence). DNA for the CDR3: TGTGCCAGTAGTATCCGGACTATAATACACAATGAGCAGTTCTTC. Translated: CASSIRTIIHNEQFF. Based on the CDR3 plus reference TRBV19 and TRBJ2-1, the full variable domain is DGGITQSPKYLFRKEGQNVTLSCEQNLNHDAMYWYRQDPGQGLRLIYYSQIVNDFQKGDIAEGYSVSREKKESFPLTVTSAQKNPTAFYLCASSIRTIIHNEQFFGPGTRLTVL.

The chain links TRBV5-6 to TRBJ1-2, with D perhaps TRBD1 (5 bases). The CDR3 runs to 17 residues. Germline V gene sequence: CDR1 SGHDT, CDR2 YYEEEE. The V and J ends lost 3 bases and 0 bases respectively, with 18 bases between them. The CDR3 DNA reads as TGTGCCAGCAGCTCCCGGGGAAGTCGGGGGGCTAACTATGGCTACACCTTC. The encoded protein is CASSSRGSRGANYGYTF.